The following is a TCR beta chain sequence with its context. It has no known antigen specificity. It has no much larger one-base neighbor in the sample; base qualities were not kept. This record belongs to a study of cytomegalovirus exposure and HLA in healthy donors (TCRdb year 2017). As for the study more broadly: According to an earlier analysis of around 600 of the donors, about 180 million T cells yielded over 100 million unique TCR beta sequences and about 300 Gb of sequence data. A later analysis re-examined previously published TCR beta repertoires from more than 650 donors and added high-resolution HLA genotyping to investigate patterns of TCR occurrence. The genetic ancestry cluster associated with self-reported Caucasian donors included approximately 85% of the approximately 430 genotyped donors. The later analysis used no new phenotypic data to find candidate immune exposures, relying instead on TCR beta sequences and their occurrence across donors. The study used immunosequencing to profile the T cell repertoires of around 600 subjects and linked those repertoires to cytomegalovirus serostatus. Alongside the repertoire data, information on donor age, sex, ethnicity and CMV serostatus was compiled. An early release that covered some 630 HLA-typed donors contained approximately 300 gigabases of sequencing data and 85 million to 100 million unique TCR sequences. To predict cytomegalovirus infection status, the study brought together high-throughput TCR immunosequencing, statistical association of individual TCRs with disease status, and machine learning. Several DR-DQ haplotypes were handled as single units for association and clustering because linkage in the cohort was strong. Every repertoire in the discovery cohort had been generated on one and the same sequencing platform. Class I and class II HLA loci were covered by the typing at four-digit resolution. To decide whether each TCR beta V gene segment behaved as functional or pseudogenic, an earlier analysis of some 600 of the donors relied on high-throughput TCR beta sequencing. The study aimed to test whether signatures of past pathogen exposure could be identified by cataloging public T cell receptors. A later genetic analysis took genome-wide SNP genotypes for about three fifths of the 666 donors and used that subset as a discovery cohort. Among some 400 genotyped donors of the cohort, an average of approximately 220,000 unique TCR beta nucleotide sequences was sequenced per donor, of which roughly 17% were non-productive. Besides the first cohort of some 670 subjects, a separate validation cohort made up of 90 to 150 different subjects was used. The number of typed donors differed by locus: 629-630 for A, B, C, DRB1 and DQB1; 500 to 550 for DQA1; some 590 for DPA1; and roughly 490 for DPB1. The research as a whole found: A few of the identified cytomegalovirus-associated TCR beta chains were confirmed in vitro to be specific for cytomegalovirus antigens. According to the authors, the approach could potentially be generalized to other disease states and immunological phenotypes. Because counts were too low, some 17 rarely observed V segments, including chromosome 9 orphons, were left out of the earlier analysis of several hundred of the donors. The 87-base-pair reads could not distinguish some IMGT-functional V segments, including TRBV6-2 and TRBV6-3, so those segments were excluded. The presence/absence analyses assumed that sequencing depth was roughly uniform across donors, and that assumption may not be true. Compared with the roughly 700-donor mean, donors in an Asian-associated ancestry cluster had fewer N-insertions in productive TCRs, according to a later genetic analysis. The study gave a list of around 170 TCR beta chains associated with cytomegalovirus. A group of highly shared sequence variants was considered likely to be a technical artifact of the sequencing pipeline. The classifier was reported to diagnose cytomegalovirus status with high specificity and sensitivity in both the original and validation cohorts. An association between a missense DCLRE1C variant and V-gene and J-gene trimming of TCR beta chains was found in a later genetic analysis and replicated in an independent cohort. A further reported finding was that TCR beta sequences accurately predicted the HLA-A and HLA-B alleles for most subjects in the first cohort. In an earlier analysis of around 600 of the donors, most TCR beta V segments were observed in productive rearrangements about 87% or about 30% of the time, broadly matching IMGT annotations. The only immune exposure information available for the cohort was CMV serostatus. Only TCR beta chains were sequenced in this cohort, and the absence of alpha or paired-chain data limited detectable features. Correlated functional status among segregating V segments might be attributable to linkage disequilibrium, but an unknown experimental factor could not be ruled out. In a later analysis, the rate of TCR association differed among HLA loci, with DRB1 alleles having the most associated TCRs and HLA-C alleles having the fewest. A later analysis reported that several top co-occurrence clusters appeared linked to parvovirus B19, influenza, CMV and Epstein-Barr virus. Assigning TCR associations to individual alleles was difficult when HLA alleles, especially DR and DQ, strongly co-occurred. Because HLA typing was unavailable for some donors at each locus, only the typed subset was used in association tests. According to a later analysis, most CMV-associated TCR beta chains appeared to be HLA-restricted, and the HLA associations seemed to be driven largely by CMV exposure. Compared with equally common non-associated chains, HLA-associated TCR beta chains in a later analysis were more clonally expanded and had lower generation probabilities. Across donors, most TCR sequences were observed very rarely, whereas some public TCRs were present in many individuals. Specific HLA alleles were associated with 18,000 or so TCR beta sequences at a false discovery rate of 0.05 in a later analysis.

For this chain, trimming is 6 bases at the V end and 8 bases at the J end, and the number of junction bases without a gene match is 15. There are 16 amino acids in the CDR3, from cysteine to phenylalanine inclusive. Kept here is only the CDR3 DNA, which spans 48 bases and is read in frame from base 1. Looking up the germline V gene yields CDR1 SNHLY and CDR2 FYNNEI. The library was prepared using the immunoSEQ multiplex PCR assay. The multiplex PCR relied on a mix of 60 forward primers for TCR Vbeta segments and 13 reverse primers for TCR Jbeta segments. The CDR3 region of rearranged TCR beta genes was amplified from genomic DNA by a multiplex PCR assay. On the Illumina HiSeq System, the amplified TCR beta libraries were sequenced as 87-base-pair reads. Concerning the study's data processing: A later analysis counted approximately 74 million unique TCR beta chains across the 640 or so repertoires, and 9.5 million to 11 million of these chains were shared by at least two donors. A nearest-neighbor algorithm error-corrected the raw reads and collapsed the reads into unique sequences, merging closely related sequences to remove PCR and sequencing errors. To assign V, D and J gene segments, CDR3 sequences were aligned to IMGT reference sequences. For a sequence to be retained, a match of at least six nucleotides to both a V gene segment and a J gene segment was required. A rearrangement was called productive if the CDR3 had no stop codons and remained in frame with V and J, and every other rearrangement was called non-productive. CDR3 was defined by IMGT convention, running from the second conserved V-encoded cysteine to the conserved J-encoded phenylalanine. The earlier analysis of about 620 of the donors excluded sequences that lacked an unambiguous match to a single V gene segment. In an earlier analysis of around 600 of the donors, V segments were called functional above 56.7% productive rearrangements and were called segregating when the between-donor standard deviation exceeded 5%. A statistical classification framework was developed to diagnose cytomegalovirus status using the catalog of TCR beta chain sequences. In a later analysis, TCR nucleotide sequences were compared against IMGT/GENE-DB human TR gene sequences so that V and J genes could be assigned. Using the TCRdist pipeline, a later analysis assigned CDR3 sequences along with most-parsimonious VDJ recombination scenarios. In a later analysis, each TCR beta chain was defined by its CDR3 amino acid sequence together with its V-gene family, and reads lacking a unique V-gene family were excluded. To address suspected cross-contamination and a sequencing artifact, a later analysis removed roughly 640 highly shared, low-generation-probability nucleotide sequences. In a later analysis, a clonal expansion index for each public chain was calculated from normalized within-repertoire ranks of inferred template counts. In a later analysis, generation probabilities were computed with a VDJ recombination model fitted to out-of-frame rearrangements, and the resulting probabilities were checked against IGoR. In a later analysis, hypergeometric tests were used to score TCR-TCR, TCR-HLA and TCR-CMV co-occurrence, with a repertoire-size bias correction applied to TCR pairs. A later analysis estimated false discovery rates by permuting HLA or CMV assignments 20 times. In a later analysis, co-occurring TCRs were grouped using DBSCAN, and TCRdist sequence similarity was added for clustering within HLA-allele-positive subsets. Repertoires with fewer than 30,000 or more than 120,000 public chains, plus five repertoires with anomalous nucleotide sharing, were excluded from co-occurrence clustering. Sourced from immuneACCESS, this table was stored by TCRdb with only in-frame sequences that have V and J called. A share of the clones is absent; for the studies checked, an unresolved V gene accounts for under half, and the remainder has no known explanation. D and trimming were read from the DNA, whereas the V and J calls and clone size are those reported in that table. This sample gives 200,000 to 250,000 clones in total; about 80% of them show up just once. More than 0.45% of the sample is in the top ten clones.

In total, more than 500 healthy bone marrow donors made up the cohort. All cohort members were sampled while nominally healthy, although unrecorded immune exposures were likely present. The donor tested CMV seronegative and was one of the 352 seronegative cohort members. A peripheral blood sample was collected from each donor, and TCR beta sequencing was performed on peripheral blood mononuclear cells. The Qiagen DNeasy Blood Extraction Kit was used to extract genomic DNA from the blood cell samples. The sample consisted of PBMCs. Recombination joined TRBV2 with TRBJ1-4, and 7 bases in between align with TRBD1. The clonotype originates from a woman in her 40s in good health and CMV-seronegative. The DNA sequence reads TGTGCCAGCAGGCCCACCAGCGGAGGGGGCGGGGAAAAACTGTTTTTT. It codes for CASRPTSGGGGEKLFF.